These 14 T cell receptor beta chains share one sample of origin, sequenced in a study of PD-1 blockade in classical Hodgkin lymphoma. The time point: cycle 4 day 1 (C4D1), after about 6 weeks of nivolumab. Every patient experienced relapse after autologous stem cell transplantation, and brentuximab vedotin exposure varied. Clones were read by immunoSEQ multiplex PCR, and TCRdb kept only the in-frame ones, dropping some. Among about 110,000 clones, around nine tenths were seen once, and the ten largest hold roughly 20%. Sequences were derived from peripheral blood mononuclear cells (PBMCs), sampled before the fourth cycle of nivolumab. Receptors were obtained from a human donor with classical Hodgkin lymphoma.

The rearrangement joins TRBV19 to TRBJ1-5; 7 nucleotides align to TRBD1. There are 15 residues in the CDR3. The junction had 7 bases not matched to a gene; V was cut back by 1 base and J by 7 bases. Germline V gene data show CDR1 as LNHDA and CDR2 as SQIVND (reference sequence). DNA for the CDR3: TGTGCCAGTAGTATAGGAGGGGGCATGGAACAGCCCCAGCATTTT. Translated, it gives CASSIGGGMEQPQHF. Supplemented by reference TRBV19 and TRBJ1-5, the full variable domain reads DGGITQSPKYLFRKEGQNVTLSCEQNLNHDAMYWYRQDPGQGLRLIYYSQIVNDFQKGDIAEGYSVSREKKESFPLTVTSAQKNPTAFYLCASSIGGGMEQPQHFGDGTRLSIL.

The chain couples TRBV2 to TRBJ1-2; 8 positions agree with TRBD1. CDR1 is SNHLY and CDR2 is FYNNEI in the germline V gene. CDR3 length: 13 residues. The J segment lost 6 bases and the V segment lost 9 bases, leaving 9 bases of the junction unmatched. This chain's CDR3 is CASSPDRANGYTF. Written as DNA, the CDR3 is TGTGCCAGTAGTCCGGACAGGGCCAATGGCTACACCTTC.

This chain links TRBV27 with TRBJ2-7; 8 bases match TRBD1. CDR1 and CDR2 from the germline V gene are MNHEY and SMNVEV (reference sequence). The CDR3 length is 16 residues. V was pared by 2 bases and J by 0 bases, with 6 bases of the junction left unmatched. DNA of the CDR3: TGTGCCAGCAGTTTACGACAGGGGAGAGCCTCCTACGAGCAGTACTTC. Its translation is CASSLRQGRASYEQYF.

Notes on this clone: The same CDR3 can be traced to other DNA sequences in this sample. This chain links TRBV7-8 with TRBJ2-7; no definite D call. The CDR3 consists of 11 residues. Germline lookup yields CDR1 SGHVS and CDR2 FQNEAQ. Trimming removed 0 bases from V and 5 bases from J, with 2 bases in between. CDR3 in DNA: TGTGCCAGCAGCTTAGCTCACGAGCAGTACTTC. This gives the protein CASSLAHEQYF.

The chain employs TRBV25-1 and TRBJ2-7; 7 positions agree with TRBD2. The CDR3 sequence is 17 residues long. V lost 2 bases, J lost 0 bases, and 10 bases stayed unmatched. In germline, CDR1 is MGHDK, CDR2 SYGVNS. CDR3 protein: CASSEHLGGSTSYEQYF. The CDR3 nucleotides are TGTGCCAGCAGTGAACACCTTGGCGGGAGCACCTCCTACGAGCAGTACTTC.

This chain links TRBV4-1 with TRBJ2-7; D is uncertain. V was trimmed by 0 bases and J by 2 bases, leaving 8 bases between them. The CDR3 contains 14 residues. CDR1 is MGHRA, CDR2 YSYEKL, per germline. The CDR3 DNA sequence: TGCGCCAGCAGCCAAGATTACGCAACCTACGAGCAGTACTTC. It translates to CASSQDYATYEQYF.

V and J are TRBV5-1 and TRBJ1-1, with D hard to call. The CDR3 runs 12 residues. Trimming shortened V by 4 bases and J by 11 bases, and 15 bases separated the two germline ends. Germline assignment: CDR1 SGHRS and CDR2 YFSETQ. The CDR3 here is CASSPGTPYAFF. CDR3 DNA sequence: TGCGCCAGCAGCCCCGGAACCCCTTACGCTTTCTTT.

This chain uses TRBV2 with TRBJ2-7; TRBD2 agrees at 12 bases. CDR1 and CDR2 from the germline V gene are SNHLY and FYNNEI. This CDR3 is 16 amino acids long. The trim removed 7 bases at V and 0 bases at J, leaving 7 bases unmatched. The CDR3 loop is CASTLRTSGISYEQYF. The CDR3 DNA sequence: TGTGCCAGCACCCTAAGGACTAGCGGGATCTCCTACGAGCAGTACTTC.

The chain employs TRBV27 and TRBJ1-5; 7 bases are shared with TRBD1. CDR3 length equals 15 residues. CDR1 MNHEY and CDR2 SMNVEV come from the germline V gene (reference sequence). The J segment lost 5 bases and the V segment lost 0 bases, leaving 4 bases of the junction unmatched. In DNA, the CDR3 is TGTGCCAGCAGTTTATCCGGACAGGCCTATCAGCCCCAGCATTTT. Protein: CASSLSGQAYQPQHF.

This chain links TRBV29-1 with TRBJ2-7; 7 bases fit TRBD2. V lost 6 bases and J lost 2; bases outside the gene matches: 10. The germline V gene encodes CDR1 SQVTM and CDR2 ANQGSEA. CDR3 size: 14 residues. CDR3: CSVGLKAGTYEQYF. The CDR3 DNA sequence: TGCAGCGTCGGTTTGAAAGCGGGGACCTACGAGCAGTACTTC.

J is TRBJ1-1 and V is TRBV2; a weak D match, TRBD1 (5 bases). CDR3 length equals 13 residues. Germline CDR1 is SNHLY and CDR2 is FYNNEI. V was pared by 2 bases and J by 7 bases, with 11 bases between. In DNA, the CDR3 is TGTGCCAGCAGTGAAAGGGCCCAGGGTGAAGCTTTCTTT. The encoded protein is CASSERAQGEAFF.

V usage is TRBV7-2 and J usage is TRBJ2-3, with no clear D. Per germline, CDR1 SGHTA and CDR2 FQGNSA. V lost 5 bases and J lost 3, with 9 bases in between. The CDR3 length is 13 residues. The CDR3 here is CASSPSVTDTQYF. DNA of the CDR3: TGTGCCAGCAGCCCGTCAGTAACAGATACGCAGTATTTT.

V gene TRBV5-6 combines with J gene TRBJ1-4; 9 bases fit TRBD1. CDR1 and CDR2 (germline): SGHDT, YYEEEE. The CDR3 loop spans 17 amino acids. V gave up 3 bases and J gave up 2 bases; unmatched junction bases: 8. The CDR3: CASSSNRGLMTNEKLFF. CDR3 coding DNA: TGTGCCAGCAGCTCAAACAGGGGGCTTATGACTAATGAAAAACTGTTTTTT.

This clone appeared a single time. CDR3 nucleotides: TGTGCTAGTGGTTTGGCCCCGGGACAGGGAGAGACCCAGTACTTC. Residues: CASGLAPGQGETQYF. The chain employs TRBV12-5 and TRBJ2-5; 9 positions match TRBD1. The CDR3 totals 15 residues. J gave up 4 bases and V 1 base, and 4 bases lay outside the gene matches. Germline V gene lookup returns CDR1 LGHNT and CDR2 FRNRAP.